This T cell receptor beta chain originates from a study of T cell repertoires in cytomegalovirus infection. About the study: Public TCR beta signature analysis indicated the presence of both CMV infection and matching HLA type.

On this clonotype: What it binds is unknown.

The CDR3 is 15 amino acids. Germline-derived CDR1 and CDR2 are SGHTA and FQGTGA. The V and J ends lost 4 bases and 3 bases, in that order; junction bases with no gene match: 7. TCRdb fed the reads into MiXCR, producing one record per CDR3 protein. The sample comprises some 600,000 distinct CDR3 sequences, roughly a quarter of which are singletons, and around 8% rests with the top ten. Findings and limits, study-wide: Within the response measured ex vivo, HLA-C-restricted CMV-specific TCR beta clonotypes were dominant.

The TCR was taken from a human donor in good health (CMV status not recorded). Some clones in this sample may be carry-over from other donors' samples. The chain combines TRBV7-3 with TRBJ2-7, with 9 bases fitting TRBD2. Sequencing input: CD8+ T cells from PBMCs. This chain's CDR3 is CASSSGGGAVYEQYV. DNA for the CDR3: TGTGCCAGCAGCTCCGGCGGGGGGGCGGTCTACGAGCAGTACGTC.